Presented here are 20 T cell receptor beta chains from one specimen sequenced in a study of blood T cells in healthy people across ages. Next came a second PCR, run for about 7 to 11 cycles, which used a sample-barcoded 5' primer along with a J-beta primer mix. MiXCR was run by TCRdb on the 5' RACE reads, yielding one entry per CDR3 protein. This table has 700,000 to 950,000 distinct CDR3 sequences, roughly 50% appearing once. The material sequenced was blood. These TCRs come from a man aged 25-45 years in good health.

The chain couples TRBV25-1 to TRBJ1-1; D is uncertain. Germline V gives CDR1 MGHDK, CDR2 SYGVNS. The CDR3 has 11 amino acids. Trimming took off 8 bases at V and 4 bases at J, with 8 bases between the two ends. The CDR3 DNA reads as TGTGCCAGCGAGGGCGGCACTGAAGCTTTCTTT. It translates to CASEGGTEAFF.

The chain uses TRBV7-2 and TRBJ2-5; 9 nucleotides match TRBD1. TRBJ2-7 explains the end of the DNA better; the J call may be wrong. The CDR3 covers 16 residues. In germline, CDR1 is SGHTA, CDR2 FQGNSA. CDR3 sequence reads: CASSLDSRDRVPEQYF. In DNA form, the CDR3 reads TGTGCCAGCAGCTTAGATTCCCGGGACAGGGTTCCCGAGCAGTACTTC.

This clonotype is labeled medium-sized. The chain is built from TRBV4-2 and TRBJ2-6, with D tentatively TRBD1 (6 bases). V dropped 0 bases and J dropped 0 bases, with 6 bases sitting between them. Germline loops: CDR1 LGHNA, CDR2 YNFKEQ. CDR3 length: 16 amino acids. CDR3: CASSQDRGSGANVLTF. The CDR3 nucleotides are TGTGCCAGCAGCCAAGACAGGGGCTCTGGGGCCAACGTCCTGACTTTC.

The chain couples TRBV4-3 to TRBJ1-2, with D possibly being TRBD1 (5 bases). The CDR3 runs 14 residues. Trimming took off 1 base at V and 3 bases at J, with 9 bases between the two ends. The germline CDR1 and CDR2 sequences are LGHNA and YSLEER. In nucleotides, the CDR3 is TGCGCCAGCAGCCAAGTGGGGGGGTACTATGGCTACACCTTC. It translates to CASSQVGGYYGYTF.

This chain connects TRBV7-9 to TRBJ2-4; D uncertain. The J call may be in error: the DNA end matches TRBJ2-7 better. The CDR3 extends over 12 amino acids. CDR1 and CDR2 from the germline V gene are SEHNR and FQNEAQ (reference sequence). The CDR3 bases are TGTGCCAGCAGCAGCCACGAATACGAGCAGTACTTC. Translated: CASSSHEYEQYF.

The genes are TRBV20-1 and TRBJ2-1; 8 bases align to TRBD2. V gave up 4 bases and J gave up 2 bases; unmatched junction bases: 7. The CDR3 sequence is 15 residues long. The germline V gene has CDR1 DFQATT and CDR2 SNEGSKA (reference sequence). CDR3 in amino acids: CSAKIAGLAYNEQFF. DNA for the CDR3: TGCAGTGCTAAAATAGCGGGGCTGGCCTACAATGAGCAGTTCTTC.

The J gene is TRBJ2-1, the V gene TRBV20-1; TRBD2 aligns across 10 bases. V shed 4 bases, J shed 5 bases, and the junction held 8 bases outside the gene matches. The CDR3 has 15 amino acids. Germline assignment: CDR1 DFQATT and CDR2 SNEGSKA (reference sequence). CDR3 coding DNA: TGCAGTGCTAACCGGGCTAGCGGGGGTAACAATGAGCAGTTCTTC. Its translation is CSANRASGGNNEQFF.

This clonotype came up a few times. The chain recombines TRBV15 with TRBJ2-1; 10 nucleotides match TRBD1. The CDR3 has 15 amino acids. Germline assignment: CDR1 LNHNV and CDR2 YYDKDF (reference sequence). Germline trimming cut 1 base from V and 6 bases from J; bases unmatched to any gene: 3. CDR3 nucleotides: TGTGCCACCAGCAGAGTGGGACAGGGGTTCAATGAGCAGTTCTTC. Protein sequence: CATSRVGQGFNEQFF.

The V gene is TRBV27, the J gene TRBJ1-2, with D possibly matching TRBD1 (5 bases). The ends were cut back, 4 bases at V and 5 bases at J, with 11 bases in the middle. Germline-derived CDR1 and CDR2 are MNHEY and SMNVEV (reference sequence). There are 13 residues in the CDR3. CDR3 DNA: TGTGCCAGCAGTTACGAGGGGACGTATGGCTACACCTTC. Protein: CASSYEGTYGYTF.

This chain links TRBV10-3 with TRBJ2-5; 10 nucleotides line up with TRBD2. This CDR3 spans 14 amino acids. The germline V gene has CDR1 ENHRY and CDR2 SYGVKD. The ends lost 8 bases at V and 2 bases at J; junction bases unmatched: 5. For the CDR3, the DNA is TGTGCCATCGGGACTAGCGATCGGCAAGAGACCCAGTACTTC. Protein: CAIGTSDRQETQYF.

This clonotype was observed a few times. The V call is TRBV7-9, the J call TRBJ1-2, with D possibly being TRBD1 (6 bases). The CDR3 length is 15 residues. Germline CDR1 is SEHNR and CDR2 is FQNEAQ (reference sequence). V was clipped by 6 bases and J by 1 base, with 15 bases between them. CDR3 nucleotides: TGTGCCAGCAGGGCCGGGAGGGGGATTAACTATGGCTACACCTTC. Translating it yields CASRAGRGINYGYTF.

CDR3 protein: CSAARMGDTQYF. In DNA form, the CDR3 reads TGCAGCGCCGCCCGGATGGGGGATACGCAGTATTTT. The chain carries TRBV29-1 and TRBJ2-3; D uncertain. This CDR3 region has 12 residues. Germline V gene lookup returns CDR1 SQVTM and CDR2 ANQGSEA. The V end lost 7 bases, the J end lost 6 bases, and 14 bases lay between the germline ends.

This clonotype was seen only a few times. The chain carries TRBV5-1 and TRBJ2-1; D not resolved. The CDR3 totals 12 residues. Germline V gene lookup returns CDR1 SGHRS and CDR2 YFSETQ. V was clipped by 1 base and J by 10 bases, with 9 bases between them. CDR3 in DNA: TGCGCCAGCAGCTTGCTCGACGGAGAGCAGTTCTTC. Protein: CASSLLDGEQFF.

V gene TRBV11-2 combines with J gene TRBJ2-5, with D perhaps matching TRBD2 (6 bases). The CDR3 covers 14 residues. Germline values: CDR1 SGHAT, CDR2 FQNNGV. Trimming cost V 3 bases and J 2 bases, with 10 bases left between them. CDR3 loop: CASSFNGGQETQYF. The CDR3 region has the DNA TGTGCCAGCAGCTTTAACGGAGGGCAAGAGACCCAGTACTTC.

The rearrangement joins TRBV7-9 to TRBJ2-3, with D perhaps TRBD2 (6 bases). The V end lost 0 bases, the J end lost 0 bases, and 10 bases lay between the germline ends. This CDR3 is 16 amino acids long. Germline V CDR1 and CDR2: SEHNR, FQNEAQ (reference sequence). CDR3: CASSLALRESTDTQYF. In DNA form, the CDR3 reads TGTGCCAGCAGCTTAGCGCTCCGGGAGAGCACAGATACGCAGTATTTT.

The V call is TRBV12-3 or TRBV12-4, the J call TRBJ2-1, with TRBD1 identical over 7 bases. After removal of 7 bases from V and 5 bases from J, the junction contained 8 bases not matched to a gene. The CDR3 covers 14 residues. CDR3 loop: CASTTQGTNNEQFF. The CDR3 coding sequence is TGTGCCAGCACCACACAGGGGACGAACAATGAGCAGTTCTTC.

The sample holds a few counts of this clonotype. The chain recombines TRBV29-1 with TRBJ2-1; no reliable D call. The CDR3 covers 10 residues. The germline V gene has CDR1 SQVTM and CDR2 ANQGSEA. V lost 3 bases, J lost 8 bases, and 5 bases lay in between. CDR3 in DNA: TGCAGCGTTGAGCGGTATGAGCAGTTCTTC. This translates into CSVERYEQFF.

The chain employs TRBV13 and TRBJ1-3, with D maybe TRBD1 (5 bases). The CDR3 consists of 16 residues. The V end was cut by 6 bases, the J end by 0 bases, with 15 bases between. Germline V gene lookup returns CDR1 PRHDT and CDR2 FYEKMQ (reference sequence). The CDR3 DNA is TGTGCCAGCAGGGCTCCCGACGGGGGCTCTGGAAACACCATATATTTT. This translates into CASRAPDGGSGNTIYF.

The chain recombines TRBV5-1 with TRBJ2-1; D gene uncertain. With 0 bases removed from V and 1 base from J, the gap between germline ends came to 5 bases. This CDR3 has 14 residues. Germline V lookup: CDR1 SGHRS, CDR2 YFSETQ. The CDR3 spells CASSLGVSYNEQFF. DNA for the CDR3: TGCGCCAGCAGCTTGGGGGTATCCTACAATGAGCAGTTCTTC.

This clonotype turned up a few times. A much larger clone differs from this one at a single base, so this may be a read error. The CDR3 DNA is TGCAGTGCTTCCCGCCCCCTAGCGGGAGGTTACAATGAGCAGTACTTC. As protein: CSASRPLAGGYNEQYF. The genes are TRBV20-1 and TRBJ2-5; TRBD2 agrees at 11 bases. Germline loops: CDR1 DFQATT, CDR2 SNEGSKA (reference sequence). V dropped 5 bases and J dropped 11; count of bases not matched to a gene: 19. There are 16 residues in the CDR3.